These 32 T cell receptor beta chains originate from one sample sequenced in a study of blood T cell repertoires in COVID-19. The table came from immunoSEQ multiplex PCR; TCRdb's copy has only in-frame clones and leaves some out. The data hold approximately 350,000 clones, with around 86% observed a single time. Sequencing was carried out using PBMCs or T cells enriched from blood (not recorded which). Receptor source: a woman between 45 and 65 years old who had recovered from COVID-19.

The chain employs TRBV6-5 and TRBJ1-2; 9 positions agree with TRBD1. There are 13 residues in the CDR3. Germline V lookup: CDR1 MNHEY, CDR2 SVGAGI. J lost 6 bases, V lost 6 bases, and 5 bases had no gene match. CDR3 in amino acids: CASRGDRVHGYTF. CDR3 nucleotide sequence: TGTGCCAGCAGGGGGGACAGGGTGCATGGCTACACCTTC.

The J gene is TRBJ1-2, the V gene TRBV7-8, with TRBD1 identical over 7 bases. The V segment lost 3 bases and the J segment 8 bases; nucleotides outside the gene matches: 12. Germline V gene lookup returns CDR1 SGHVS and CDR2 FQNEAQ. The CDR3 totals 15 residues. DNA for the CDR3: TGTGCCAGCAGCTTTGGAGCCTCGGGACAGTTAGGCTACACCTTC. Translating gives CASSFGASGQLGYTF.

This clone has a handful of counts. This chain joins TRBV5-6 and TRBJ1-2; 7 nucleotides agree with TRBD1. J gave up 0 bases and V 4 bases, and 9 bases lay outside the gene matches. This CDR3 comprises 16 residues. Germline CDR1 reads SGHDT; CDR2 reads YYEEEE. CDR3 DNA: TGTGCCAGCAGCCTATCCAGGGGGTACTCTAACTATGGCTACACCTTC. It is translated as CASSLSRGYSNYGYTF. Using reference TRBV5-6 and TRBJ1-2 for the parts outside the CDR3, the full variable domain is DAGVTQSPTHLIKTRGQQVTLRCSPKSGHDTVSWYQQALGQGPQFIFQYYEEEERQRGNFPDRFSGHQFPNYSSELNVNALLLGDSALYLCASSLSRGYSNYGYTFGSGTRLTVV.

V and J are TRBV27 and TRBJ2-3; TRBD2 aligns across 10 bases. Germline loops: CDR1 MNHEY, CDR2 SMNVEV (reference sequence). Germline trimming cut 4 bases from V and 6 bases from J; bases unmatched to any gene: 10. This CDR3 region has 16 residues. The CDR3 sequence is CASSSSSGRAVDTQYF. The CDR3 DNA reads TGTGCCAGCAGTTCGTCAAGCGGGAGGGCCGTTGATACGCAGTATTTT.

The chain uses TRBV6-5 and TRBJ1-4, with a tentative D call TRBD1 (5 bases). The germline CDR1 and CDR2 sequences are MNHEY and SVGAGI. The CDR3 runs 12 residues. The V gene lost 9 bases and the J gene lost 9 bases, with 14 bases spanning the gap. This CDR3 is CASSVDSKKLFF. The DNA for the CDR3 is TGTGCCAGTTCCGTAGACAGTAAAAAACTGTTTTTT.

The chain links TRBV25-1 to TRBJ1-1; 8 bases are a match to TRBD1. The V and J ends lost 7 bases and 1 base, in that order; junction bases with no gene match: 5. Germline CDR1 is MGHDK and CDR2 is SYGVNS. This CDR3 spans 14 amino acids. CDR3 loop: CASTWTGTNTEAFF. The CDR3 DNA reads TGTGCCAGCACCTGGACAGGGACGAACACTGAAGCTTTCTTT. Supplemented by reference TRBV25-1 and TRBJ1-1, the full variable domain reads EADIYQTPRYLVIGTGKKITLECSQTMGHDKMYWYQQDPGMELHLIHYSYGVNSTEKGDLSSESTVSRIRTEHFPLTLESARPSHTSQYLCASTWTGTNTEAFFGQGTRLTVV.

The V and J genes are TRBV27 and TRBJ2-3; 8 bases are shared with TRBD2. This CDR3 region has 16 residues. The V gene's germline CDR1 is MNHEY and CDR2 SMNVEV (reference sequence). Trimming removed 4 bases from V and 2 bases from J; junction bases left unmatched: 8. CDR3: CASSSTLAGYTDTQYF. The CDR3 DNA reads TGTGCCAGCAGTTCAACCTTAGCGGGGTACACAGATACGCAGTATTTT.

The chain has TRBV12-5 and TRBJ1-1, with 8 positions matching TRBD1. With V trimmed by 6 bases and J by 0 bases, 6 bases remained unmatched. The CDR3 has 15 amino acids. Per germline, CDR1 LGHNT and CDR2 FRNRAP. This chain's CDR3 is CASGPRGPMNTEAFF. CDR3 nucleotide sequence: TGTGCTAGTGGCCCCAGGGGGCCTATGAACACTGAAGCTTTCTTT.

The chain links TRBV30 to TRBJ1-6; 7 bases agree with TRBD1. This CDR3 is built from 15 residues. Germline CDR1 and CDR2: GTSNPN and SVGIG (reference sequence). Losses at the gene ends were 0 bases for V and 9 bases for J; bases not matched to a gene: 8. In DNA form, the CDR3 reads TGTGCCTGGAGTGTACTGGAGGGGGCGGTTTCACCCCTCCACTTT. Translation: CAWSVLEGAVSPLHF.

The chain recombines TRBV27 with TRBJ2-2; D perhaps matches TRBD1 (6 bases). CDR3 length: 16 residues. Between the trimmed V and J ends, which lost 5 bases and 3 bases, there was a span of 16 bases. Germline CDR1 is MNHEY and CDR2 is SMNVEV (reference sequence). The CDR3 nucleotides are TGTGCCAGCAGTCCTCGGACAGTTCTTGACACCGGGGAGCTGTTTTTT. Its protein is CASSPRTVLDTGELFF.

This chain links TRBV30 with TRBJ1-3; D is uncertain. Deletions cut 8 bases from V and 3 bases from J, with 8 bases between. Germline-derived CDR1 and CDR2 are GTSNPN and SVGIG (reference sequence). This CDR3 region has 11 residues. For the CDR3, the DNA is TGTGCCAGGGCAGGTGGAAACACCATATATTTT. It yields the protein CARAGGNTIYF.

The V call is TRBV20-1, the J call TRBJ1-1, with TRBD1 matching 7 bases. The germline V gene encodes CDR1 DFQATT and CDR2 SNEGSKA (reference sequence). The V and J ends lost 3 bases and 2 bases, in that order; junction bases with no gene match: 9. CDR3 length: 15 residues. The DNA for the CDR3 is TGCAGTGCTAGTGCTCATTCAGGGGGAAACACTGAAGCTTTCTTT. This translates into CSASAHSGGNTEAFF.

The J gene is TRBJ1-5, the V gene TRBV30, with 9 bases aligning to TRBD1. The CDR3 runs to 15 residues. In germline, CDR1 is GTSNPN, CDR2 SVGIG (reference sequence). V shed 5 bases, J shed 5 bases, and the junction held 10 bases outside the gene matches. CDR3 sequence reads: CAWGFPDRGYQPQHF. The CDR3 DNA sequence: TGTGCCTGGGGTTTTCCGGACAGGGGTTATCAGCCCCAGCATTTT.

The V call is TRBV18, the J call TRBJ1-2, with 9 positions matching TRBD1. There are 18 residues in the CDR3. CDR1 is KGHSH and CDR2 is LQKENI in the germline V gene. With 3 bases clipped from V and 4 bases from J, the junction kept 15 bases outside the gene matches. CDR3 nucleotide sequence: TGTGCCAGCTCACCGTCGACAGGGGGAGACAAGGCTAGCTATGGCTACACCTTC. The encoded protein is CASSPSTGGDKASYGYTF.

The CDR3 DNA is TGTGCCAGCTCTCCAGGCCCCGGTCAGCCCCAGCATTTT. Translating it yields CASSPGPGQPQHF. The gene calls are TRBV6-5 and TRBJ1-5; D gene uncertain. Looked up from germline, CDR1 is MNHEY and CDR2 is SVGAGI. The CDR3 extends over 13 amino acids. V lost 8 bases, J lost 6 bases, and 14 bases lay in between.

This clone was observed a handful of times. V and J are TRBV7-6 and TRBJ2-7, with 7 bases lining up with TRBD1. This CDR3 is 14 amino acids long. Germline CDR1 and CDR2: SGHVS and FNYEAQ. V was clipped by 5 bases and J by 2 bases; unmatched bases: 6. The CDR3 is CASSVSRGTYEQYF. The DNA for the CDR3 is TGTGCCAGCAGCGTCTCCAGGGGGACCTACGAGCAGTACTTC.

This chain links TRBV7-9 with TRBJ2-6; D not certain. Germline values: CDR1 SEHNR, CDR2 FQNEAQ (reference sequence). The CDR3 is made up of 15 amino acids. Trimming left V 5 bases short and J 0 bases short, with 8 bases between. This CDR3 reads CASSGPDSGANVLTF. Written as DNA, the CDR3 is TGTGCCAGCAGCGGCCCCGACTCTGGGGCCAACGTCCTGACTTTC.

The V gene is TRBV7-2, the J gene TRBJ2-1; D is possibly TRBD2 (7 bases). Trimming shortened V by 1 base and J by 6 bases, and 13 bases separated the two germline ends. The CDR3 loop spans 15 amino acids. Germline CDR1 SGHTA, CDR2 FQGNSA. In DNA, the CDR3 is TGTGCCAGCAGCTTAGACTGGGGGGGCCCCAATGAGCAGTTCTTC. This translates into CASSLDWGGPNEQFF.

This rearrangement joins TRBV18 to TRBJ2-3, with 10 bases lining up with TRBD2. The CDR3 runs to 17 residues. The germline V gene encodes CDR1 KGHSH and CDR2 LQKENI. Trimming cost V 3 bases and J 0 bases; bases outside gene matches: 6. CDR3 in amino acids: CASSPLGLAVSTDTQYF. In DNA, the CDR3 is TGTGCCAGCTCACCTCTAGGACTAGCGGTGAGCACAGATACGCAGTATTTT.

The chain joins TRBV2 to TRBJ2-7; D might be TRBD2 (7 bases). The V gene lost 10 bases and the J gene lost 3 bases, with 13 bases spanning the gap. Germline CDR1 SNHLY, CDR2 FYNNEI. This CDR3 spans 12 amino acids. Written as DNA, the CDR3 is TGTGCCACCGCGGGGGCGGGCTACGAGCAGTACTTC. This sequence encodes CATAGAGYEQYF.

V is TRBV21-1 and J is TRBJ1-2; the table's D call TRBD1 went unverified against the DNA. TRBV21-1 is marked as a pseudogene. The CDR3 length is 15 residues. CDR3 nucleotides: TGTGCCAGCAGCAAAGTAGTAGGCAGGGTCTATGGCTACACCTTC. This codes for CASSKVVGRVYGYTF.

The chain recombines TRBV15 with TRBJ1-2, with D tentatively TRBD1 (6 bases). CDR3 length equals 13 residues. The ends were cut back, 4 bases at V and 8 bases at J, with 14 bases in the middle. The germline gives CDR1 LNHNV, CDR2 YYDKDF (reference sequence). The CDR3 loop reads CATSTAGAPGYTF. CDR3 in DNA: TGTGCCACCAGCACGGCAGGGGCGCCCGGCTACACCTTC.

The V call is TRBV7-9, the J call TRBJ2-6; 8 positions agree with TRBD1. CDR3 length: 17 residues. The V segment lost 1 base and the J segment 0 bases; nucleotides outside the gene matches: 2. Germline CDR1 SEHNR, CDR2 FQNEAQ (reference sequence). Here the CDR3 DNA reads TGTGCCAGCAGCTTAGTAGACAGGGGCTCTGGGGCCAACGTCCTGACTTTC. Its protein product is CASSLVDRGSGANVLTF.

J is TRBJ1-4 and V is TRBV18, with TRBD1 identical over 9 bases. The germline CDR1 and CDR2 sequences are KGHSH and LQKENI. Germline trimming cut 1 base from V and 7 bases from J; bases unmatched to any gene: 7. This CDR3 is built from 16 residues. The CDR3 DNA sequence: TGTGCCAGCTCACCACAATACGGGACAGGGTCTGAAAAACTGTTTTTT. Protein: CASSPQYGTGSEKLFF.

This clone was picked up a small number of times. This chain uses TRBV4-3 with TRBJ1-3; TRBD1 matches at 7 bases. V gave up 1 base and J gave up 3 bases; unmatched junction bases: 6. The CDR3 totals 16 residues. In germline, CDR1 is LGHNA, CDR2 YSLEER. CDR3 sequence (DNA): TGCGCCAGCAGCCAAGCGGCAGGGGGTTTTGGAAACACCATATATTTT. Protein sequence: CASSQAAGGFGNTIYF.

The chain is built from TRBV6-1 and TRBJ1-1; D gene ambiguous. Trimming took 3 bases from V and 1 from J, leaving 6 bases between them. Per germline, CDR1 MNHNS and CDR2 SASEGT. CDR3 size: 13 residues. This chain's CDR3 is CASSEHKNTEAFF. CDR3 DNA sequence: TGTGCCAGCAGTGAGCACAAGAACACTGAAGCTTTCTTT.

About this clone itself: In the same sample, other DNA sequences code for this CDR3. Written as DNA, the CDR3 is TGCAGTGCCCTTTGGAACACTGAAGCTTTCTTT. Amino acid sequence: CSALWNTEAFF. The chain recombines TRBV20-1 with TRBJ1-1; D is unresolved. Trimming took off 6 bases at V and 1 base at J, with 6 bases between the two ends. CDR1 and CDR2 from the germline V gene are DFQATT and SNEGSKA (reference sequence). This CDR3 spans 11 amino acids.

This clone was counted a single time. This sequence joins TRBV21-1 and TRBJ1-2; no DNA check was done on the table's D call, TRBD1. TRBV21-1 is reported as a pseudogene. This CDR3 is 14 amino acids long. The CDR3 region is CASILLGTGNGYTF. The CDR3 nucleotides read TGTGCCAGCATCCTGCTGGGGACAGGGAATGGCTACACCTTC.

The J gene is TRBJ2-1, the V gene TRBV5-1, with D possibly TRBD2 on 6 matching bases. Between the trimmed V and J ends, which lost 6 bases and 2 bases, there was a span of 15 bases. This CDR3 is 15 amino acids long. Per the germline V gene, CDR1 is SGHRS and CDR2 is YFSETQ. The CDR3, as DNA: TGCGCCAGCAACCCCTGGGGGGAAACCTACAATGAGCAGTTCTTC. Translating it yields CASNPWGETYNEQFF.

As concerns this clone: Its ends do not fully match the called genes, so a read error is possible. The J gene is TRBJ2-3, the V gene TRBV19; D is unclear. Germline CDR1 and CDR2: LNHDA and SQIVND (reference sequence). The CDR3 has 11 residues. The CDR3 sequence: CASGIVPAQYF. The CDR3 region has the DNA TGTGCCAGTGGTATAGTACCGGCGCAGTATTTT.

CDR3 in DNA: TGTGCCAGCAGCGTAGGAGGGATCGCAGAGACCCAGTACTTC. It encodes CASSVGGIAETQYF. The chain carries TRBV9 and TRBJ2-5; weak D call: TRBD2 (5 bases). With 0 bases removed from V and 4 bases from J, the gap between germline ends came to 10 bases. Germline V gives CDR1 SGDLS, CDR2 YYNGEE. The CDR3 runs 14 residues.

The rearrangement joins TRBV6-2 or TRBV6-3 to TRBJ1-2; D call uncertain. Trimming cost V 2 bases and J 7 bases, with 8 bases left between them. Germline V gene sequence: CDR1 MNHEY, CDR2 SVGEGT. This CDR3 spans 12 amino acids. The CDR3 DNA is TGTGCCAGCAGTTACCCTTTCTCTGGCTACACCTTC. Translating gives CASSYPFSGYTF.